The present entry profiles one T cell receptor beta chain with its context. Its antigen remains unidentified. Donors sampled were nominally healthy, though unrecorded immune exposures were likely. These data originate in a study of cytomegalovirus exposure and HLA in healthy donors. Study details: Drawn from HLA-typed donors, 80 million to 95 million unique TCRs were held in an early data release.

V lost 3 bases, J lost 12 bases, and 9 bases stayed unmatched. The germline CDR1 and CDR2 sequences are SGHTA and FQGTGA. The CDR3 contains 14 residues. Study-level points and caveats: In a later analysis, TCR beta V- and J-gene trimming was associated with a missense DCLRE1C variant. Prior analysis indicated that the majority of TCR beta V segments exhibited productivity approximately 87% or approximately 30% of the time.

Primers included in the PCR were 60 Vbeta and 13 Jbeta primers. Assay used: immunoSEQ multiplex PCR; TCRdb lists only in-frame clones, some missing. This table holds 110,000 to 150,000 clones, around 10% found once. Sequencing was performed on PBMCs. The chain is built from TRBV7-3 and TRBJ1-4; 8 bases fit TRBD1. The TCR sequence derives from a man in his forties or fifties in good health and CMV-seronegative. In DNA, the CDR3 is TGTGCCAGCAGCTTTTCGACAGGGGAGGTGCAACTGTTTTTT. It is translated as CASSFSTGEVQLFF.